The rows below give T cell receptor beta chains drawn from one sample of a study of regulatory T cells in long-lasting Graves disease. TCRdb independently ran MiXCR on the multiplex PCR reads; one entry per CDR3 protein. The sample has about 660,000 distinct CDR3 sequences, around 30% seen once. The sample here was peripheral blood mononuclear cells (PBMCs), taken when the disease was refractory, from a patient treated with antithyroid drugs. The receptor set was obtained from a female donor with Graves disease. Both conserved end residues are part of each CDR3. A D gene is named only where the DNA matches it firmly. A clone size is listed for some rows: how often the clone was seen (once, few, many), or a class if it is expanded.

V gene	J gene	clone size	D gene	CDR3 protein	CDR3 DNA
TRBV7-9	TRBJ1-5	NA	TRBD1	CASSRTGGGGQPQHF	TGTGCCAGCAGCCGGACAGGCGGAGGGGGTCAGCCCCAGCATTTT
TRBV9	TRBJ1-1	NA	NA	CASSVALASEAFF	TGTGCCAGCAGCGTAGCTCTTGCAAGTGAAGCTTTCTTT
TRBV6-2/TRBV6-3	TRBJ2-7	few	NA	CASSYARGPYEQYF	TGTGCCAGCAGTTACGCCAGGGGTCCCTACGAGCAGTACTTC
TRBV15	TRBJ2-7	few	TRBD1	CATSRDRGSYEQYF	TGTGCCACCAGCAGGGACAGGGGGTCCTACGAGCAGTACTTC
TRBV20-1	TRBJ2-5	NA	NA	CSALLFDSQETQYF	TGCAGTGCCCTCCTTTTCGACAGTCAAGAGACCCAGTACTTC
TRBV6-1	TRBJ1-1	NA	NA	CASSWGEVVNTEAFF	TGTGCCAGCAGCTGGGGCGAAGTGGTGAACACTGAAGCTTTCTTT
TRBV10-1	TRBJ2-2	NA	TRBD2	CASSEDRRLASAGELFF	TGCGCCAGCAGTGAGGATCGCCGACTAGCTTCGGCCGGGGAGCTGTTTTTT
TRBV20-1	TRBJ2-1	NA	NA	CSARDKRLYNEQFF	TGCAGTGCTAGAGATAAGCGGTTATACAATGAGCAGTTCTTC
TRBV5-1	TRBJ2-7	many	NA	CASRIDIGDSSYEQYF	TGCGCCAGCAGGATAGACATCGGTGATAGCTCCTACGAGCAGTACTTC
TRBV5-1	TRBJ2-5	NA	NA	CASSLGAGETQYF	TGCGCCAGCAGCTTGGGGGCGGGAGAGACCCAGTACTTC
TRBV20-1	TRBJ2-5	few	TRBD1	CSAPRDSQETQYF	TGCAGTGCTCCCCGGGACAGCCAAGAGACCCAGTACTTC
TRBV14	TRBJ2-4	few	NA	CASSQLAQGIQYF	TGTGCCAGCAGCCAACTAGCTCAGGGCATTCAGTACTTC
TRBV6-1	TRBJ2-5	many	TRBD2	CASSHSAGVTTQYF	TGTGCCAGCAGTCATAGCGCGGGAGTAACGACCCAGTACTTC
TRBV19	TRBJ1-1	few	NA	CASTSTGDTEAFF	TGTGCCAGTACCTCGACAGGCGACACTGAAGCTTTCTTT
TRBV20-1	TRBJ2-7	NA	TRBD1	CSARGRRGTGPPRQYF	TGCAGTGCTAGAGGCCGACGCGGGACAGGACCCCCCCGGCAGTACTTC
TRBV14	TRBJ1-2	NA	NA	CASSQDLGGGSGYTF	TGTGCCAGCAGCCAAGACCTGGGCGGCGGATCTGGCTACACCTTC
TRBV5-1	TRBJ1-1	NA	NA	CASSPNLSTEAFF	TGCGCCAGCAGCCCAAACTTGAGCACTGAAGCTTTCTTT
TRBV10-3	TRBJ1-2	NA	TRBD1	CAISGSTGDEGYTF	TGTGCCATCAGTGGGTCGACAGGGGATGAAGGCTACACCTTC
TRBV3-1	TRBJ2-7	NA	TRBD1	CASSPNPTGGSHEQYF	TGTGCCAGCAGCCCAAACCCGACAGGGGGCTCCCACGAGCAGTACTTC
TRBV5-4	TRBJ2-5	few	NA	CASSAGPRQETQYF	TGTGCCAGCAGCGCGGGACCAAGACAAGAGACCCAGTACTTC
TRBV6-5	TRBJ1-2	many	NA	CASSYAGRNGYTF	TGTGCCAGCAGTTACGCAGGACGGAATGGCTACACCTTC
TRBV19	TRBJ1-5	NA	NA	CASSILGGSNQPQHF	TGTGCCAGTAGTATCCTCGGGGGGAGCAATCAGCCCCAGCATTTT
TRBV11-2	TRBJ2-7	many	TRBD1	CASSLYRGSYEQYF	TGTGCCAGCAGCTTGTACAGGGGATCCTACGAGCAGTACTTC
TRBV15	TRBJ1-3	NA	NA	CATSRDLTRNSGNTIYF	TGTGCCACCAGCAGAGATCTGACCCGAAATTCTGGAAACACCATATATTTT
TRBV30	TRBJ2-7	NA	TRBD2	CAWSVLAGAGEQYF	TGTGCCTGGAGCGTCTTAGCGGGAGCAGGCGAGCAGTACTTC
TRBV9	TRBJ1-2	NA	NA	CASSVGDRPRRGYTF	TGTGCCAGCAGCGTAGGCGACAGGCCCCGTCGGGGCTACACCTTC
TRBV27	TRBJ1-2	NA	NA	CASSFSINYGYTF	TGTGCCAGCAGTTTTTCCATAAACTATGGCTACACCTTC
TRBV7-9	TRBJ1-2	NA	TRBD1	CASSTGVTGYTF	TGTGCCAGCAGCACAGGGGTTACTGGCTACACCTTC
TRBV27	TRBJ2-7	few	TRBD2	CASSFSAGYEQYF	TGTGCCAGCAGTTTCTCAGCGGGGTACGAGCAGTACTTC
TRBV6-1	TRBJ1-1	NA	NA	CASSELYTEAFF	TGTGCCAGCAGTGAATTGTACACTGAAGCTTTCTTT
TRBV2	TRBJ1-1	many	NA	CASSGDSLMNTEAFF	TGTGCCAGCAGTGGCGACAGTCTTATGAACACTGAAGCTTTCTTT
TRBV20-1	TRBJ1-1	few	NA	CSASPPQGSWGNTEAFF	TGCAGTGCTAGTCCCCCCCAGGGGAGTTGGGGGAACACTGAAGCTTTCTTT
TRBV11-2	TRBJ1-2	few	NA	CASSLNTDTF	TGTGCCAGCAGCTTAAACACGGACACCTTC
TRBV11-2	TRBJ1-1	NA	NA	CASSLESPGWGHTEAFF	TGTGCCAGCAGCTTAGAGAGCCCGGGTTGGGGACACACTGAAGCTTTCTTT
TRBV12-3/TRBV12-4	TRBJ2-7	NA	TRBD2	CASPGTSGYEQYF	TGTGCCAGCCCCGGGACTAGCGGGTACGAGCAGTACTTC
TRBV20-1	TRBJ2-5	many	NA	CSARDLETQYF	TGCAGTGCTAGAGATCTAGAGACCCAGTACTTC
TRBV18	TRBJ2-7	NA	NA	CASSPSQYEQYF	TGTGCCAGCTCACCGTCCCAGTACGAGCAGTACTTC
TRBV2	TRBJ2-7	NA	NA	CASSEDGWYEQYF	TGTGCCAGCAGTGAAGATGGGTGGTACGAGCAGTACTTC
TRBV5-5	TRBJ1-1	NA	NA	CASSLVSAIMNTEAFF	TGTGCCAGCAGCTTAGTGAGCGCTATTATGAACACTGAAGCTTTCTTT
TRBV5-5	TRBJ2-5	NA	TRBD2	CASSQGLAGVTETQYF	TGTGCCAGCAGCCAAGGACTAGCGGGAGTTACAGAGACCCAGTACTTC
TRBV3-1	TRBJ1-5	NA	NA	CASSPRGGGGNQPQHF	TGTGCCAGCAGCCCTCGGGGGGGCGGGGGCAATCAGCCCCAGCATTTT
TRBV6-9	TRBJ2-1	NA	TRBD2	CASSYSSRENYNEQFF	TGTGCCAGCAGTTACTCTTCGCGGGAGAACTACAATGAGCAGTTCTTC
TRBV14	TRBJ2-7	NA	TRBD2	CASSQEGGSKGYEQYF	TGTGCCAGCAGCCAAGAAGGCGGGAGTAAAGGGTACGAGCAGTACTTC
TRBV2	TRBJ1-5	many	NA	CASNEGLFGDQPQHF	TGTGCCAGCAACGAAGGACTTTTTGGGGATCAGCCCCAGCATTTT
TRBV12-3/TRBV12-4	TRBJ1-6	NA	NA	CASSRNPMIASPPHF	TGTGCCAGCAGCCGAAATCCGATGATCGCTTCACCCCCCCACTTT
TRBV7-9	TRBJ2-3	NA	NA	CASSPRAAAVDTQYF	TGTGCCAGCAGCCCCCGCGCTGCAGCAGTGGATACGCAGTATTTT
TRBV12-3/TRBV12-4	TRBJ2-2	NA	NA	CASGKGRGDGELFF	TGTGCCAGCGGCAAGGGCAGAGGGGACGGGGAGCTGTTTTTT
TRBV6-1	TRBJ1-1	NA	NA	CASRTQGKTEAFF	TGTGCCAGCCGGACCCAAGGGAAGACTGAAGCTTTCTTT
TRBV6-5	TRBJ1-5	few	TRBD1	CASSYSTGQGVDQPQHF	TGTGCCAGCAGTTACTCGACGGGACAGGGGGTCGATCAGCCCCAGCATTTT
TRBV3-1	TRBJ1-1	few	NA	CASSPENMGTEAFF	TGTGCCAGCAGCCCGGAGAACATGGGCACTGAAGCTTTCTTT
TRBV2	TRBJ2-7	NA	NA	CASSESRQRGYEQYF	TGTGCCAGCAGTGAGTCGAGACAGAGGGGCTACGAGCAGTACTTC
TRBV5-1	TRBJ1-2	NA	NA	CASSSDSRPYGYTF	TGCGCCAGCAGCTCAGACAGCAGGCCTTATGGCTACACCTTC
TRBV29-1	TRBJ2-7	few	TRBD1	CSVERTGGEQYF	TGCAGCGTTGAAAGGACAGGGGGCGAGCAGTACTTC